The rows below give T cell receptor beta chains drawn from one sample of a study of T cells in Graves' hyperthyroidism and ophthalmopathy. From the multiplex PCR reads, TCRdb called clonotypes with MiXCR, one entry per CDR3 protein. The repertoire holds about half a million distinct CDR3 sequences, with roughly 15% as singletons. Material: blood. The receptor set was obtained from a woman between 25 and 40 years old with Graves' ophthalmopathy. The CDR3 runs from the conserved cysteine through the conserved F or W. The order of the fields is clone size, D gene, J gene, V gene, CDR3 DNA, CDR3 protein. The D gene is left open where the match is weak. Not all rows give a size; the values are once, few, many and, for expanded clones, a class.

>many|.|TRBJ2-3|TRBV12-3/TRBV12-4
TGTGCCAGCAGTTTGGACAGCCCGGCAGATACGCAGTATTTT
CASSLDSPADTQYF
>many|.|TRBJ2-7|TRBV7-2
TGTGCCAGCAGCGAGTCTCCAGGACGGAGCTACGAGCAGTACTTC
CASSESPGRSYEQYF
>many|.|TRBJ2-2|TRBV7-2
TGTGCCAGCAGCTTAGTTGCGGGCAAGAACACCGGGGAGCTGTTTTTT
CASSLVAGKNTGELFF
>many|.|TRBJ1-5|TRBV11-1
TGTGCCAGCAGCTTCGGAGTAGATCAGCCCCAGCATTTT
CASSFGVDQPQHF
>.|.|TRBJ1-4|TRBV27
TGTGCCAGCCGCAATCACGGTGCAACTAATGAAAAACTGTTTTTT
CASRNHGATNEKLFF
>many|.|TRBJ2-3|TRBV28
TGTGCCAGCAGTCCCGGGGGACGCACAGATACGCAGTATTTT
CASSPGGRTDTQYF
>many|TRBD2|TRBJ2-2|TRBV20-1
TGCAGTGCTAAGACTAGTAGCGGGTCCGGGGAGCTGTTTTTT
CSAKTSSGSGELFF
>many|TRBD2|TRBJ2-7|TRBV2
TGTGCCAGCCGGAAGCGGGACGTCCGTGAGCAGTACTTC
CASRKRDVREQYF
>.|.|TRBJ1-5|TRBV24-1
TGTGCCACCAGTGATGCCTCGACCAGGCCCCAGCATTTT
CATSDASTRPQHF
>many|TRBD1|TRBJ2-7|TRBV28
TGTGCCAGCAGGAAACAGGGGTCGCCCTACGAGCAGTACTTC
CASRKQGSPYEQYF
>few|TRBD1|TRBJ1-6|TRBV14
TGTGCCAGCAGCCAAGATGAGGGGGCGTCCTATAATTCACCCCTCCACTTT
CASSQDEGASYNSPLHF
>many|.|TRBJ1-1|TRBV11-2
TGTGCCAGCAGTATATTTTTGAACACTGAAGCTTTCTTT
CASSIFLNTEAFF
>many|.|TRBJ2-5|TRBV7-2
TGTGCCAGCAGCGTAGGAGGGGTCCAAGAGACCCAGTACTTC
CASSVGGVQETQYF
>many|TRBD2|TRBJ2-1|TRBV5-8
TGTGCCAGCAGCTTGGAACTAGCGGGCTACAATGAGCAGTTCTTC
CASSLELAGYNEQFF
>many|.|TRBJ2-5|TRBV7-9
TGTGCCAGCAGCCCCTTTCTGAAAGAGACCCAGTACTTC
CASSPFLKETQYF
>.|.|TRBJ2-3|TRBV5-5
TGTGCCAGCGGTCCGGGGGCAGATACGCAGTATTTT
CASGPGADTQYF
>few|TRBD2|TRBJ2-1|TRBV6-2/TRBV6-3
TGTGCCAGCAGTTACTCGATCGGCGGGAGCAACAATGAGCAGTTCTTC
CASSYSIGGSNNEQFF
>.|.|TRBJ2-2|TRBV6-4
TGTGCCAGCAGTTTATCGGCCGGGGGCACCGGGGAGCTGTTTTTT
CASSLSAGGTGELFF
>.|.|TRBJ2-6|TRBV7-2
TGTGCCAGCAGCTTAAGTACCCTCCCCCCAGGGGTGTACGGCAGTGGGGCCAACGTCCTGACTTTC
CASSLSTLPPGVYGSGANVLTF
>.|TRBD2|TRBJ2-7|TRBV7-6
TGTGCCAGCAGCTTAGTCCAGCGGGGGTACGAGCAGTACTTC
CASSLVQRGYEQYF
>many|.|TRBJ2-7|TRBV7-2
TGTGCCAGCAGCTCTGACAGGATTAGTACCTACGAGCAGTACTTC
CASSSDRISTYEQYF
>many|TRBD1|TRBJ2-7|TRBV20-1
TGCAGTGCTGAGGACAGGGCCACCTACGAGCAGTACTTC
CSAEDRATYEQYF
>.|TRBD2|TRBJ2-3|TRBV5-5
TGTGCCAGCAGCTTGGGAGTTAGCGGGGAGACAGATACGCGGTATTTT
CASSLGVSGETDTRYF
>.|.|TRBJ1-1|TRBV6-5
TGTGCCAGCAGTTCTGACAGCCCCAATTACACTGAAGCTTTCTTT
CASSSDSPNYTEAFF
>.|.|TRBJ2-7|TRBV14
TGTGCCAGCAGCCAAGGCATTCTGGGAATCTACGAGCAGTACTTC
CASSQGILGIYEQYF
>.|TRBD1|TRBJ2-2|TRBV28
TGTGCCAGCAGGCTCGACAGGGTAGGAACCGGGGAGCTGTTTTTT
CASRLDRVGTGELFF
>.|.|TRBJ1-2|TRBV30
TGTGCCTGGAGTGGGACGGCCGGCAACACCTTC
CAWSGTAGNTF
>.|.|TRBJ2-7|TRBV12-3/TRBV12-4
TGTGCCAGCAGTTTAAGCCAGGGGGGGGTGGTCGAGCAGTACTTC
CASSLSQGGVVEQYF
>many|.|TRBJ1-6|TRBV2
TGTGCCAGCAGTGGTGGGGGGTATAATTCACCCCTCCACTTT
CASSGGGYNSPLHF
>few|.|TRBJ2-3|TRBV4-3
TGCGCCAGCAGCCAAGAAGGAATTAATACGCAGTATTTT
CASSQEGINTQYF
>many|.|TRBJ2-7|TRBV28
TGTGCCAGCAGTTTCCAGACTAGGCCTCCTTACGAGCAGTACTTC
CASSFQTRPPYEQYF
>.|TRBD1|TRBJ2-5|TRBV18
TGTGCCAGCTCAATACAGGGGGAGGAGACCCAGTACTTC
CASSIQGEETQYF
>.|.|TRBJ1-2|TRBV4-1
TGCGCCAGCAGCCAAGATGGAGGACGGCCCTATGGCTACACCTTC
CASSQDGGRPYGYTF
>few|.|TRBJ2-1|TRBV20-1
TGCAGTGCTTACACTAGCCCCTCCTACAATGAGCAGTTCTTC
CSAYTSPSYNEQFF
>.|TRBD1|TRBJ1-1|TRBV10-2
TGCGCCAGCAGTGGCCCCGGGACAGGCCGCCGGGAAGCTTTCTTT
CASSGPGTGRREAFF
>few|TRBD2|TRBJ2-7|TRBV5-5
TGTGCCAGCAGCCAAGATGTTGGCGGGAGGGCCTACGAGCAGTACTTC
CASSQDVGGRAYEQYF
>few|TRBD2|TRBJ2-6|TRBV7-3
TGTGCCAGCAGCCCTCTAGCGGGAGACGCTGGGGCCAACGTCCTGACTTTC
CASSPLAGDAGANVLTF
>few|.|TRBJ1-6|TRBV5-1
TGCGCCAGCAGCTTGACTTCTTGGACACCTAATAATTCACCCCTCCACTTT
CASSLTSWTPNNSPLHF
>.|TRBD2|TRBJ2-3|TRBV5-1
TGCGCCAGCAGCCAAGCGGGAGCCCCAGTAACAGATACGCAGTATTTT
CASSQAGAPVTDTQYF
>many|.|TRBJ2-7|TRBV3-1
TGTGCCAGCAGCCAGAGTGGGCGTTCATCCTACGAGCAGTACTTC
CASSQSGRSSYEQYF
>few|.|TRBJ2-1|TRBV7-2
TGTGCCAGCAGCTTAAGAACATCCGGGGGATATTGGGGAGCTGAGCAGTTCTTC
CASSLRTSGGYWGAEQFF
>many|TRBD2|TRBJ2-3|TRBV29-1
TGCAGCGTTGGACTACTAGCGGGAGGAACAGGGGGCACAGATACGCAGTATTTT
CSVGLLAGGTGGTDTQYF
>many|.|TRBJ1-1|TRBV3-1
TGTGCCAGCAGCCAATCCACACTGGGGAGGGTAACTGAAGCTTTCTTT
CASSQSTLGRVTEAFF
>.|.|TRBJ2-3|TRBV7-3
TGTGCCAGCAGCTTAGATCCCCACACAGATACGCAGTATTTT
CASSLDPHTDTQYF
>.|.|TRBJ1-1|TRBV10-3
TGTGCCGCAAACCCCCAGCCGAACACTGAAGCTTTCTTT
CAANPQPNTEAFF
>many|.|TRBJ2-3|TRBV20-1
TGCAGTGCTAGTGCAATATGGACAACATTATCCCGCAATACGCAGTATTTT
CSASAIWTTLSRNTQYF
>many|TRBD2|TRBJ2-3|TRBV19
TGTGCCAGTAGGGCCGGGACTACTAACACAGATACGCAGTATTTT
CASRAGTTNTDTQYF
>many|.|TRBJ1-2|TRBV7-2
TGTGCCAGCAGCTTCTCTAGATCGGGGGTGGAAGGCTACACCTTC
CASSFSRSGVEGYTF